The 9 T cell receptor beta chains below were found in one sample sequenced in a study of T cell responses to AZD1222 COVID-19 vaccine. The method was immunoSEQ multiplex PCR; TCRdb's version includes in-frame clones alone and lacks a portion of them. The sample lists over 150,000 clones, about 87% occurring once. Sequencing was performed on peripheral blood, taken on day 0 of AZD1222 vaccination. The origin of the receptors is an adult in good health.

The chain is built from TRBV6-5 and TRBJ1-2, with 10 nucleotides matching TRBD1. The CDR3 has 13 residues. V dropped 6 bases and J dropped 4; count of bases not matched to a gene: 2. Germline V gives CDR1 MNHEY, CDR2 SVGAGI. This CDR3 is CASSRTGGYGYTF. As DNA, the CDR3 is TGTGCCAGCAGCAGGACAGGGGGCTATGGCTACACCTTC.

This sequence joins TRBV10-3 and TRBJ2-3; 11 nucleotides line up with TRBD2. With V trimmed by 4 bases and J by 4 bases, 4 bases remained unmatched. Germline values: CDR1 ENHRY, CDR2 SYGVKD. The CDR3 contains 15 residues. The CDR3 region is CAISGDSGGADTQYF. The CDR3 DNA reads TGTGCCATCAGTGGCGATAGCGGGGGGGCAGATACGCAGTATTTT.

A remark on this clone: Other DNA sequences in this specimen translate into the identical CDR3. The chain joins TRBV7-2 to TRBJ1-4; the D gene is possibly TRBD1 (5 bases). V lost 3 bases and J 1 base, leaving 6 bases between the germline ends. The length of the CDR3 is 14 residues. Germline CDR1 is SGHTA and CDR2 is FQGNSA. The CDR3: CASSFGGTNEKLFF. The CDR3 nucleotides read TGTGCCAGCAGCTTCGGGGGAACTAATGAAAAACTGTTTTTT.

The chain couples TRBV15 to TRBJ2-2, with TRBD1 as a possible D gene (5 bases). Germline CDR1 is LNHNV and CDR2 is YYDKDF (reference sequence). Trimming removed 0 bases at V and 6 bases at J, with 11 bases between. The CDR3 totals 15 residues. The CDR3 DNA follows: TGTGCCACCAGCAGAGATTTTTCAGGGTCCGGGGAGCTGTTTTTT. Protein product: CATSRDFSGSGELFF.

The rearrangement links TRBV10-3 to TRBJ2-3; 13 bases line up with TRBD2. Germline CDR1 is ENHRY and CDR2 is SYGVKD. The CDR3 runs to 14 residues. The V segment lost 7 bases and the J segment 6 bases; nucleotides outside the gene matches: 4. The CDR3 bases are TGTGCCATCAATGGGGGACTAGCGGGGGATACGCAGTATTTT. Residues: CAINGGLAGDTQYF.

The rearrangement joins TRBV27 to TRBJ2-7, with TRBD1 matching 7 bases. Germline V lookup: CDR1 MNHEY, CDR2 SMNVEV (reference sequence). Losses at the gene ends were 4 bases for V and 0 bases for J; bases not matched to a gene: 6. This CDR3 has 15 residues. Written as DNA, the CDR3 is TGTGCCAGCAGTTCTAGGGACAGCGGCTCCTACGAGCAGTACTTC. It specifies CASSSRDSGSYEQYF.

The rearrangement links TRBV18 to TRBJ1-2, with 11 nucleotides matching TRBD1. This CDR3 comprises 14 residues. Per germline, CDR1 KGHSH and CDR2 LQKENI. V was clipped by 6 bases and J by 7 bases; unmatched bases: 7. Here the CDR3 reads CASSPGQGAIGYTF. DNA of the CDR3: TGTGCCAGCTCTCCCGGACAGGGGGCGATTGGCTACACCTTC.

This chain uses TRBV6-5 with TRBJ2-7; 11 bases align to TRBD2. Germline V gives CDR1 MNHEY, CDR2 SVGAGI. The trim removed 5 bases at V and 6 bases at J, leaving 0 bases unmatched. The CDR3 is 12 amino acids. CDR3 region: CASSLAGGEQYF. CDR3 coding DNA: TGTGCCAGCAGTCTAGCGGGGGGCGAGCAGTACTTC.

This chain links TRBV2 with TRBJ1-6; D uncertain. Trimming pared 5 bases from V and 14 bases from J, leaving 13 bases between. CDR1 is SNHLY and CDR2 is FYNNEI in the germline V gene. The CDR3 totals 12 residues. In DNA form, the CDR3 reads TGTGCCAGCAGTCCCCTGGGCTCTTCCCTCCACTTT. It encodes CASSPLGSSLHF.